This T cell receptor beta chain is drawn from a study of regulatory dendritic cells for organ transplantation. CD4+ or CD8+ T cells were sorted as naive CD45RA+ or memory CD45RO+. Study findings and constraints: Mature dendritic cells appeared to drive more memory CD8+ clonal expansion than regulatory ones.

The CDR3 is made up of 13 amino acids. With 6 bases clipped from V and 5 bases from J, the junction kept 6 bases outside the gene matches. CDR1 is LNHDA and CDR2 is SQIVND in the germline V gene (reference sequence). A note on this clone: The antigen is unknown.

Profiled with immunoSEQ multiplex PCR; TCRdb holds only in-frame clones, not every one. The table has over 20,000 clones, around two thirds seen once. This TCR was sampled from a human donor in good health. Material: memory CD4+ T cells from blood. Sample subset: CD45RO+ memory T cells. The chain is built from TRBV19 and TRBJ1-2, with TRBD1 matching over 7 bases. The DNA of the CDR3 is TGTGCCAGTAGGCCACAGGGGCAGTATGGCTACACCTTC. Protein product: CASRPQGQYGYTF.